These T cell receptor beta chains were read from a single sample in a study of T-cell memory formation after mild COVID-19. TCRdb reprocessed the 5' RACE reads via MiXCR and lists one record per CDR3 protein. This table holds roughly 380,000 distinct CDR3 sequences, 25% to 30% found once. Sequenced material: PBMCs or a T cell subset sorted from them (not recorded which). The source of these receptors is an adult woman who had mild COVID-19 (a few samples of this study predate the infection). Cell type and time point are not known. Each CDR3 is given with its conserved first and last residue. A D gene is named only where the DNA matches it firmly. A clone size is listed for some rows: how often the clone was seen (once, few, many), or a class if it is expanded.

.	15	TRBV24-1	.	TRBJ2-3	TGTGCCACCAGTGATAACCCTGGGACCCCAGATACGCAGTATTTT	CATSDNPGTPDTQYF
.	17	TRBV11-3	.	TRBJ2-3	TGTGCCAGCAGCTCGGGACGACTCGGGACTGTCACAGATACGCAGTATTTT	CASSSGRLGTVTDTQYF
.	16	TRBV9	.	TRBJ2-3	TGTGCCAGCAGCCATCGGAGGGCCCTCGACACAGATACGCAGTATTTT	CASSHRRALDTDTQYF
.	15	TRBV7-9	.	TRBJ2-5	TGTGCCAGCAGCTTAGCTAGTGTGGACCGGGAGACCCAGTACTTC	CASSLASVDRETQYF
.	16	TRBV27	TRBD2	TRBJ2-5	TGTGCCAGCAGTTTACGAGGCGGGGGGGCCATAGAGACCCAGTACTTC	CASSLRGGGAIETQYF
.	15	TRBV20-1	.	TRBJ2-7	TGCAGTGCTAGAGATCCGGGAACCGGGGACTACGAGCAGTACTTC	CSARDPGTGDYEQYF
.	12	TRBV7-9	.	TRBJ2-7	TGTGCCAGCAGCGCCCCCGGATACGAGCAGTACTTC	CASSAPGYEQYF
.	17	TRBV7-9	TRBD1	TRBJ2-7	TGTGCCAGCAGCACCTCGACTTGGGACAGGGGAGGCTACGAGCAGTACTTC	CASSTSTWDRGGYEQYF
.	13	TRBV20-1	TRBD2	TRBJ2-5	TGCAGTGCTCTGTGGACTAGGGAGGAGACCCAGTACTTC	CSALWTREETQYF
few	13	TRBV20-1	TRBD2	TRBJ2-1	TGCAGTGCTAGAACTAGCGGGGGTCGCGAGCAGTTCTTC	CSARTSGGREQFF
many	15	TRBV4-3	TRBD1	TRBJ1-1	TGCGCCAGCAGCCAAGATCCAGGGGGAAACACTGAAGCTTTCTTT	CASSQDPGGNTEAFF
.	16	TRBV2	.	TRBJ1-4	TGTGCCAGCAGTGACGGACCGCAGGGGATTAATGAAAAACTGTTTTTT	CASSDGPQGINEKLFF
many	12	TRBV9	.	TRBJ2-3	TGTGCCAGCAGCGTAGGCACAGATACGCAGTATTTT	CASSVGTDTQYF
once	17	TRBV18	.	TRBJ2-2	TGTGCCAGCTCACCTCAACAGGGAGGAACTTCCACCGGGGAGCTGTTTTTT	CASSPQQGGTSTGELFF
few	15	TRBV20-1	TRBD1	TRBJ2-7	TGCAGTGCTAGAGATGAGGGGGCCACCGGGTACGAGCAGTACTTC	CSARDEGATGYEQYF
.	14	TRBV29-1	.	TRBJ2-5	TGCAGCGTTGAAGACTCGGGCAGGGTAGAGACCCAGTACTTC	CSVEDSGRVETQYF
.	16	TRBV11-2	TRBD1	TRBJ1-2	TGTGCCAGCAGCTTGACAGGGGACACTTCTAACTATAGCTACACCTTC	CASSLTGDTSNYSYTF
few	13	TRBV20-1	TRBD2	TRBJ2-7	TGCAGTGCTAGGGGACGGGAGGACTACGAGCAGTACTTC	CSARGREDYEQYF
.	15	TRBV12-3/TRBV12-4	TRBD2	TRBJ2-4	TGTGCCAGCAGTTTCCGGGGGGGACTAGTAAACATTCAGTACTTC	CASSFRGGLVNIQYF
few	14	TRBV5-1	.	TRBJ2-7	TGCGCCAGCAGCTCCGGACGTAGCTCCTACGAGCAGTACTTC	CASSSGRSSYEQYF
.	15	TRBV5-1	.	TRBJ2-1	TGCGCCAGCAGCTTGGTCGTCTCGGGGAACAATGAGCAGTTCTTC	CASSLVVSGNNEQFF
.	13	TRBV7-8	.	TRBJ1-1	TGTGCCAGCAGCCACTCAGGGTCTACTGAAGCTTTCTTT	CASSHSGSTEAFF
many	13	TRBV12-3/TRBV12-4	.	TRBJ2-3	TGTGCCAGCAGCTTTCCGGGCACAGATACGCAGTATTTT	CASSFPGTDTQYF
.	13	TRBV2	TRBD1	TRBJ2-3	TGTGCCAGCCTACAGGGGAACACAGATACGCAGTATTTT	CASLQGNTDTQYF
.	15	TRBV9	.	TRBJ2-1	TGTGCCAGCAGCGTATCCACTAGCTCCTACAATGAGCAGTTCTTC	CASSVSTSSYNEQFF
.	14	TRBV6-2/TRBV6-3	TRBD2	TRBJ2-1	TGTGCCAGCAGTGCCTTCAGGACTAGCGGGACGCAGTTCTTC	CASSAFRTSGTQFF
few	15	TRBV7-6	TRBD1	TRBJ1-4	TGTGCCAGCAGCGTCGGGACAGTCGATGGGGAAAAACTGTTTTTT	CASSVGTVDGEKLFF
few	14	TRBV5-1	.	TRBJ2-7	TGCGCCAGCAGCTTCGCCGATCCCGTCTTCGAGCAGTACTTC	CASSFADPVFEQYF
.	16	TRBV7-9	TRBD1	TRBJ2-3	TGTGCCAGCAGCTTATGGGGACAGGGGTCCACAGATACGCAGTATTTT	CASSLWGQGSTDTQYF
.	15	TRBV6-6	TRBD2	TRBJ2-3	TGTGCCAGCACCCCCCTAGCGGGGGGCACAGATACGCAGTATTTT	CASTPLAGGTDTQYF
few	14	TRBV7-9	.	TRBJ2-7	TGTGCCAGCAGCCAGAAGCGGCAGATCTACGAGCAGTACTTC	CASSQKRQIYEQYF
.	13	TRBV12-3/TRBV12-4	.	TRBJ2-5	TGTGCCAGCAGCTTAACAGCCCCGAGGACCCAGTACTTC	CASSLTAPRTQYF
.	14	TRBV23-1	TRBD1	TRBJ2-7	TGCGCCAGCCCCAAGCGGGACAGGGGGTGCGAGCAGTACTTC	CASPKRDRGCEQYF
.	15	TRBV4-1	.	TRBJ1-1	TGCGCCAGCAGCGACAGTCCCCGGAGGGACACTGAAGCTTTCTTT	CASSDSPRRDTEAFF
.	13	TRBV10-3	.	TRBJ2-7	TGTGCCATCAGTGAAGCCGGCTCCTACGAGCAGTACTTC	CAISEAGSYEQYF
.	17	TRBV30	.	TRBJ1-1	TGTGCCTGGAGTGTAATAAGACCCAGCGGGAAGAACACTGAAGCTTTCTTT	CAWSVIRPSGKNTEAFF
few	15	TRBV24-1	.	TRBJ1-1	TGTGCCACCAGTCAGGGGAAAGGGTGGAACACTGAAGCTTTCTTT	CATSQGKGWNTEAFF
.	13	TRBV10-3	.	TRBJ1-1	TGTGCCATGTCGAGGGCAATGAACACTGAAGCTTTCTTT	CAMSRAMNTEAFF
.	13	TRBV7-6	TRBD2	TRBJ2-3	TGTGCCAGCAGCTGGGGGGGTACAGATACGCAGTATTTT	CASSWGGTDTQYF
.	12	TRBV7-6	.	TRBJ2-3	TGTGCCAGCAGGAACCTAGCAGATACGCAGTATTTT	CASRNLADTQYF
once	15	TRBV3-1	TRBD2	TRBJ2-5	TGTGCCAGCAGCCTACTAGCGGGAGGGCTGGAGACCCAGTACTTC	CASSLLAGGLETQYF
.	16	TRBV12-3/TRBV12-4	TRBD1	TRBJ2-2	TGTGCCAGCAGCCTGACGGACAGGGTCGGAACCGGGGAGCTGTTTTTT	CASSLTDRVGTGELFF
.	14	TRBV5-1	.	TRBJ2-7	TGCGCCAGCAGCTTAAAAGCGGTTGGCTACGAGCAGTACTTC	CASSLKAVGYEQYF
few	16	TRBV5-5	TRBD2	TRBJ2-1	TGTGCCAGCAGCTTGCGGGTATCTAGCGGCTACAATGAGCAGTTCTTC	CASSLRVSSGYNEQFF
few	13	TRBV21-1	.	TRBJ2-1	TGTGCCAGCAACGACCCGGGGAACAATGAGCAGTTCTTC	CASNDPGNNEQFF
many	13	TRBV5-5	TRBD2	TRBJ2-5	TGTGCCAGCACCCGAGGGCGGGAGGAGACCCAGTACTTC	CASTRGREETQYF
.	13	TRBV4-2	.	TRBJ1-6	TGTGCCAGCAGCCAACGGTCTGATTCACCCCTCCACTTT	CASSQRSDSPLHF
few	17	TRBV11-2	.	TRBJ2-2	TGTGCCAGCAGCTTTGTACCAGGGACTCTCGACACCGGGGAGCTGTTTTTT	CASSFVPGTLDTGELFF
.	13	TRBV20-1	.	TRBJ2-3	TGCAGTGCTAGCCTGCGGCCCACAGATACGCAGTATTTT	CSASLRPTDTQYF
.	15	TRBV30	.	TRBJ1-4	TGTGCCTGGAGTCTAGAGCACAAAGGGTGGGAAAAACTGTTTTTT	CAWSLEHKGWEKLFF
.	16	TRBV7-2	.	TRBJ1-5	TGTGCCAGCAGCTTAGCAGGGGCCGATATCAATCAGCCCCAGCATTTT	CASSLAGADINQPQHF
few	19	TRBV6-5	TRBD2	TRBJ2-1	TGTGCCAGCAGTTACTCGACGGCTAGCGGGAGGGCTGCCTACAATGAGCAGTTCTTC	CASSYSTASGRAAYNEQFF
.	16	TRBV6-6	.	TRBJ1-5	TGTGCCAGCAGTCGTAAGAGGGGTGATAGCAATCAGCCCCAGCATTTT	CASSRKRGDSNQPQHF
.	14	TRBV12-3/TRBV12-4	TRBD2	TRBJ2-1	TGTGCCAGCAGTACCGGACTAGCTGTCAATGAGCAGTTCTTC	CASSTGLAVNEQFF
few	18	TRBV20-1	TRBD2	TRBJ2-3	TGCAGTGCTCATTACGGACTAGCGGGGGCCGGCTTTGGAGATACGCAGTATTTT	CSAHYGLAGAGFGDTQYF
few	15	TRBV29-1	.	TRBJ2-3	TGCAGCGTTGAAGTGGCGGGTATAAGCACAGATACGCAGTATTTT	CSVEVAGISTDTQYF